The 3 T cell receptor beta chains given below trace back to one sample, sequenced in a study of cytomegalovirus exposure and HLA in healthy donors (dated by TCRdb to 2017 to 2019). The library relied on the immunoSEQ multiplex PCR assay. For the multiplex PCR, a mixture combining 60 forward primers for TCR Vbeta segments and 13 reverse primers for TCR Jbeta segments was used. Sourced from immuneACCESS, this table was stored by TCRdb with only in-frame sequences that have V and J called. A share of the clones is absent; for the studies checked, an unresolved V gene accounts for under half, and the remainder has no known explanation. The sample has around 200,000 clones on record, around 85% of them singletons. Approximately 1.5% of the sample lies in the top ten. The sample consisted of PBMCs. These receptors all stem from a man in his fifties or sixties in good health and CMV-seronegative.

V gene TRBV28 combines with J gene TRBJ2-1; a possible D gene is TRBD2 (6 bases). Germline-derived CDR1 and CDR2 are MDHEN and SYDVKM. The CDR3 sequence is 15 residues long. V lost 6 bases and J 2 bases, leaving 14 bases between the germline ends. Here the CDR3 DNA reads TGTGCCAGCAGGACTAGTGGAGGCGCCTACAATGAGCAGTTCTTC. Translated: CASRTSGGAYNEQFF. Combining the CDR3 with reference TRBV28 and TRBJ2-1 gives the whole variable domain DVKVTQSSRYLVKRTGEKVFLECVQDMDHENMFWYRQDPGLGLRLIYFSYDVKMKEKGDIPEGYSVSREKKERFSLILESASTNQTSMYLCASRTSGGAYNEQFFGPGTRLTVL.

This chain links TRBV6-7 with TRBJ1-5; D may be TRBD1 (5 bases). TRBV6-7 is noted as an ORF with a role that remains uncertain. V lost 6 bases and J 8 bases, leaving 14 bases between the germline ends. The CDR3 is 13 amino acids. The CDR3 loop is CASRDSVSEPQHF. Here the CDR3 DNA reads TGTGCCAGCAGAGACAGTGTTTCGGAGCCCCAGCATTTT.

V usage is TRBV10-3 and J usage is TRBJ1-1; 8 bases are a match to TRBD1. Germline CDR1 is ENHRY and CDR2 is SYGVKD. The V and J ends lost 0 bases and 2 bases, in that order; junction bases with no gene match: 2. The CDR3 is 15 amino acids. As DNA, the CDR3 is TGTGCCATCAGTGAGTCTGGACAGGGAAACACTGAAGCTTTCTTT. Protein product: CAISESGQGNTEAFF.